The 16 T cell receptor beta chains below all came from one sample that was sequenced in a study of monozygotic twins with inflammatory bowel disease. Reprocessing the 5' RACE reads, TCRdb reports a single entry for every CDR3 protein and omits DNA. The sample table sets out some 440,000 distinct CDR3 sequences. Sequences were obtained from blood. The receptors shown here come from a human donor with ulcerative colitis or Crohn's disease, or a healthy co-twin of an affected twin (not recorded which).

The chain is built from TRBV10-3 and TRBJ1-2; checking the TCRdb D call of TRBD1 is not possible without DNA. This CDR3 contains 15 residues. Germline values: CDR1 ENHRY, CDR2 SYGVKD. CDR3 amino acids: CAISLSPMGRDGYTF.

The J gene is TRBJ2-7, the V gene TRBV20-1; TCRdb lists TRBD2, though no DNA is available to test this call. Germline CDR1 DFQATT, CDR2 SNEGSKA (reference sequence). This CDR3 has 17 residues. The CDR3 protein is CSALGSGLAHPAYEQYF.

The CDR3 reads CASSNAGVVNSPLHF. This chain joins TRBV7-9 and TRBJ1-6; the TCRdb D gene call, TRBD1, has no DNA to confirm it. Per germline, CDR1 SEHNR and CDR2 FQNEAQ (reference sequence). This CDR3 is built from 15 residues.

The chain is built from TRBV6-2 or TRBV6-3 and TRBJ2-7; TCRdb calls TRBD1, which cannot be checked without DNA. The CDR3 covers 15 residues. Germline V gene sequence: CDR1 MNHEY, CDR2 SVGEGT. The CDR3 sequence: CASSYVTGGNYEQYF.

The chain recombines TRBV7-2 with TRBJ1-1. The CDR3 loop spans 14 amino acids. Per the germline V gene, CDR1 is SGHTA and CDR2 is FQGNSA. CDR3 loop: CASSFSAENTEAFF.

V and J are TRBV11-2 and TRBJ2-5; the TRBD2 assignment by TCRdb is unverifiable without DNA. This CDR3 has 14 amino acids. CDR1 SGHAT and CDR2 FQNNGV come from the germline V gene. CDR3 loop: CASGRLAGKETQYF.

V usage is TRBV30 and J usage is TRBJ2-1. CDR1 and CDR2 (germline): GTSNPN, SVGIG (reference sequence). This CDR3 has 12 residues. CDR3 in amino acids: CAWSWGGNEQFF.

The chain joins TRBV12-3 or TRBV12-4 to TRBJ2-7; with no DNA, the TCRdb D assignment of TRBD1 cannot be verified. The CDR3 loop spans 16 amino acids. The CDR3 is CASNSWGRGLSYEQYF.

The chain combines TRBV5-1 with TRBJ1-1; TCRdb selects TRBD1, and the lack of DNA leaves this call unchecked. Germline-derived CDR1 and CDR2 are SGHRS and YFSETQ. The CDR3 spans 15 residues. The chain's CDR3 is CASSLAQGRSTEAFF. The full variable domain, rest sourced from reference TRBV5-1 and TRBJ1-1, is KAGVTQTPRYLIKTRGQQVTLSCSPISGHRSVSWYQQTPGQGLQFLFEYFSETQRNKGNFPGRFSGRQFSNSRSEMNVSTLELGDSALYLCASSLAQGRSTEAFFGQGTRLTVV.

V usage is TRBV5-1 and J usage is TRBJ2-7; lacking DNA, the TRBD1 call made by TCRdb goes unchecked. This CDR3 contains 15 residues. Germline CDR1 reads SGHRS; CDR2 reads YFSETQ. The CDR3 here is CASSGTGLFSYEQYF. The full variable domain, its missing parts supplied by reference TRBV5-1 and TRBJ2-7, is KAGVTQTPRYLIKTRGQQVTLSCSPISGHRSVSWYQQTPGQGLQFLFEYFSETQRNKGNFPGRFSGRQFSNSRSEMNVSTLELGDSALYLCASSGTGLFSYEQYFGPGTRLTVT.

The V and J genes are TRBV18 and TRBJ2-1; the D call of TRBD2 rests on TCRdb alone, since no DNA is present to check it. There are 15 residues in the CDR3. Germline V gene lookup returns CDR1 KGHSH and CDR2 LQKENI. This CDR3 reads CASSVPGLEDNEQFF.

J is TRBJ2-7 and V is TRBV20-1; TCRdb picks TRBD1, but there is no DNA to check that call. The CDR3 has 15 amino acids. From germline, CDR1 is DFQATT and CDR2 SNEGSKA (reference sequence). CDR3 loop: CSASLGRDLTYEQYF.

The chain employs TRBV5-1 and TRBJ2-5; as DNA is missing, the TRBD1 call by TCRdb cannot be tested. CDR3 size: 15 residues. Per germline, CDR1 SGHRS and CDR2 YFSETQ. The CDR3 region is CASSFGTAGLETQYF.

This chain links TRBV7-8 with TRBJ1-1. CDR1 is SGHVS and CDR2 is FQNEAQ in the germline V gene. The CDR3 contains 14 residues. CDR3: CASSLAEGGTEAFF.

The chain has TRBV5-1 and TRBJ1-2. Germline V gene data show CDR1 as SGHRS and CDR2 as YFSETQ. The CDR3 is made up of 16 amino acids. The CDR3: CASSPDGGVTNYGYTF.

The CDR3 loop is CATSGGRGFEEKLFF. The rearrangement links TRBV15 to TRBJ1-4. Germline V gives CDR1 LNHNV, CDR2 YYDKDF (reference sequence). This CDR3 contains 15 residues.